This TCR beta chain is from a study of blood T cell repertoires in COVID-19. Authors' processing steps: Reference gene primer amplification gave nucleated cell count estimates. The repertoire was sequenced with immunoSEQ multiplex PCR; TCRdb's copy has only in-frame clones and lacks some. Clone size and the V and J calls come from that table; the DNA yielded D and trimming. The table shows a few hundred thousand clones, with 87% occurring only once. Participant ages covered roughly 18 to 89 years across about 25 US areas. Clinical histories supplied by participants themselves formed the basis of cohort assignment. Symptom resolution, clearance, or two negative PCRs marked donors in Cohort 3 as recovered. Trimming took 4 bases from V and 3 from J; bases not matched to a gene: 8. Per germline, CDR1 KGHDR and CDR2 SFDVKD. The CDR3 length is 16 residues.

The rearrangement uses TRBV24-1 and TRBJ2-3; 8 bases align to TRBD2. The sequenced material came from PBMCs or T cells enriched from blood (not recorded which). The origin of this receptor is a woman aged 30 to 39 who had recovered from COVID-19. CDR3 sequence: CATSDREGGTTDTQYF. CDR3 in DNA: TGTGCCACCAGTGACCGGGAGGGAGGGACAACAGATACGCAGTATTTT.